The clone carrying this T cell receptor beta chain showed up just a few times. What it binds is unknown. TCRdb recomputed calls from the 5' RACE reads with MiXCR, one row per CDR3 protein. The sample includes over 120,000 distinct CDR3 sequences, 25% seen only once; the top ten take roughly a quarter. This entry belongs to a study of T-cell memory formation after mild COVID-19. Study findings and constraints: Clones shrinking from day 15 to 85 showed even CD4/CD8 mixes; later expanders tilted CD4+.

Sequencing was done on a sample of PBMCs or a T cell subset sorted from them (not recorded which). The TCR originated in an adult woman who had mild COVID-19 (a few samples of this study predate the infection). Cell type and time point are not known.

CDR3 residues: CASSLTGLGADTQYF. CDR3 bases: TGCGCCAGCAGCTTGACTGGACTAGGGGCAGATACGCAGTATTTT. V is TRBV5-1 and J is TRBJ2-3; 7 bases fit TRBD2. From germline, CDR1 is SGHRS and CDR2 YFSETQ. Unmatched junction bases numbered 6, after V lost 1 base and J lost 4 bases. CDR3 size: 15 residues.